The following is a TCR beta chain sequence with its context. Sequencing was performed with immunoSEQ multiplex PCR; in TCRdb, only in-frame clones are kept and a portion is missing. The sample shows about 170,000 clones, roughly nine tenths of them seen only once. The data were obtained in a study of cytomegalovirus exposure and HLA in healthy donors. Study in general: It was reported in a later analysis that the 120 or so validation repertoires used the same platform as the roughly 640 first-cohort repertoires.

Sequenced sample: PBMCs. This receptor was identified in a woman in her twenties or thirties in good health and CMV-seronegative.

CDR3 nucleotides: TGTGCCAGCAGTACCTCCGGGACGGCAAAAGAGACCCAGTACTTC. It is translated as CASSTSGTAKETQYF. The chain has TRBV28 and TRBJ2-5; either TRBD1 or TRBD2 may fit D (5 bases each). Germline CDR1 and CDR2: MDHEN and SYDVKM. Trimming cost V 5 bases and J 3 bases, with 16 bases left between them. The CDR3 contains 15 residues.